The rows below give T cell receptor beta chains drawn from one sample of a study of T cell changes during pregnancy in multiple sclerosis. Sequencing used immunoSEQ multiplex PCR; TCRdb keeps in-frame clones, though not all of them. Found here are tens of thousands of clones, over 90% of them singletons; the top ten hold more than 2%. Sequenced here: peripheral blood, sampled in the third trimester of pregnancy. The receptors were gathered from a female donor with multiple sclerosis, enrolled in a pregnancy study. Both conserved end residues are part of each CDR3. The D gene is left open where the match is weak. Some rows mark clone size as missing; the rest say once, few, many or name a class of expanded clone.

-	TRBV14	TRBJ2-7	18	TRBD1	TGTGCCAGCAGCCAAGATATAGGGACAGGGGTTCCCTCCTACGAGCAGTACTTC	CASSQDIGTGVPSYEQYF
once	TRBV9	TRBJ2-7	11	-	TGTGCCAGCAGCCGCGGGAACGAGCAGTACTTC	CASSRGNEQYF
-	TRBV29-1	TRBJ2-1	14	-	TGCAGCGTTCGCCGGGACAGCGGGCCCCATGAGCAGTTCTTC	CSVRRDSGPHEQFF
-	TRBV5-6	TRBJ1-2	16	-	TGTGCCAGCAGCGAAGAGCGACTCCCGCCGGACTATGGCTACACCTTC	CASSEERLPPDYGYTF
-	TRBV9	TRBJ1-2	16	-	TGTGCCAGCAGCCCCGGGGGGAGGGGCGCCGGGCCCGGCTACACCTTC	CASSPGGRGAGPGYTF
-	TRBV7-9	TRBJ1-6	16	-	TGTGCCAGCAGCTACCCCCGCGGGGGGCGAGCCTCACCCCTCCACTTT	CASSYPRGGRASPLHF
-	TRBV14	TRBJ2-1	13	-	TGTGCCAGCAGCCCACGGACAGACAATGAGCAGTTCTTC	CASSPRTDNEQFF
-	TRBV11-2	TRBJ1-5	18	-	TGTGCCAGCAGCTTAGTAAGAGGGGGGGCTTCGGGCAATCAGCCCCAGCATTTT	CASSLVRGGASGNQPQHF
-	TRBV10-3	TRBJ2-7	15	-	TGTGCCATCAGTGAGTCGGAGGGGTTGGAGGACGAGCAGTACTTC	CAISESEGLEDEQYF
-	TRBV6-1	TRBJ1-5	13	-	TGTGCCAGCAGCCCCGAGGGGGACCAGCCCCAGCATTTT	CASSPEGDQPQHF
few	TRBV4-1	TRBJ1-2	15	-	TGCGCCAGCAGCCAAGATCTCACAGCCCTCTATGGCTACACCTTC	CASSQDLTALYGYTF
-	TRBV2	TRBJ1-2	13	-	TGTGCCAGCTGTGTGGGGGCTTCCTATGGCTACACCTTC	CASCVGASYGYTF
-	TRBV19	TRBJ2-7	15	TRBD1	TGTGCCAGTAGTATCCTGACAGGGGGCCACTACGAGCAGTACTTC	CASSILTGGHYEQYF
-	TRBV27	TRBJ2-1	15	-	TGTGCCAGCAGTCCGGAGAGGACCGGGGTCCATGAGCAGTTCTTC	CASSPERTGVHEQFF
-	TRBV6-1	TRBJ2-7	15	TRBD1	TGTGCCAGCAGTGATTTCGGACAGGGGGCCTACGAGCAGTACTTC	CASSDFGQGAYEQYF
-	TRBV14	TRBJ1-2	13	-	TGTGCCAGCAGCCAAACTGGGGGAGGTCGCTACACCTTC	CASSQTGGGRYTF
-	TRBV4-2	TRBJ2-2	16	-	TGTGCCAGCAGCCCCACCTCCGGGACACTCACCGGGGAGCTGTTTTTT	CASSPTSGTLTGELFF
-	TRBV7-9	TRBJ1-2	16	-	TGTGCCATCCTCCAGCTTAGAGGGAGTGGAAACTATGGCTACACCTTC	CAILQLRGSGNYGYTF
-	TRBV13	TRBJ1-3	17	-	TGTGCCAGCAGCCTCCCCGACGGGAGGAACTCTGGAAACACCATATATTTT	CASSLPDGRNSGNTIYF
-	TRBV6-6	TRBJ1-1	15	TRBD1	TGTGCCAGCAGACGAGCGGACAGGGATTTACGTGGAGCTTTCTTT	CASRRADRDLRGAFF
-	TRBV10-2	TRBJ1-2	14	-	TGCGCCAGCAGTGAAGATCGGGGAAACTATGGCTACACCTTC	CASSEDRGNYGYTF
-	TRBV6-5	TRBJ2-1	15	TRBD2	TGTGCCAGCAGTTACCCCGGGACTATACCCAATGAGCAGTTCTTC	CASSYPGTIPNEQFF
-	TRBV9	TRBJ1-6	17	TRBD1	TGTGCCAGCAGCGTATCGGGACAGGCCGGACCTAATTCACCCCTCCACTTT	CASSVSGQAGPNSPLHF
-	TRBV29-1	TRBJ1-2	13	-	TGCAGCGTTGAAGACGAGGGTGGATATGGCTACACCTTC	CSVEDEGGYGYTF
-	TRBV4-1	TRBJ2-5	16	TRBD2	TGCGCCAGCAGCGAATCGAGAACTAGCGGCCAAGAGACCCAGTACTTC	CASSESRTSGQETQYF
-	TRBV9	TRBJ1-1	15	-	TGTGCCAGCAGCCCACAGGGAACCCCAGGCACTGAAGCTTTCTTT	CASSPQGTPGTEAFF
-	TRBV19	TRBJ1-2	13	-	TGTGCCAGTAGTATCGACAGAGCTTATGGCTACACCTTC	CASSIDRAYGYTF
-	TRBV12-5	TRBJ1-1	14	-	TGTGCTAGTGGCCCTGGGGGGTGGGACACTGAAGCTTTCTTT	CASGPGGWDTEAFF
-	TRBV2	TRBJ2-3	13	-	TGTGCCAGCAGTGAGGAGTGGGCTAGCGAGCAGTATTTT	CASSEEWASEQYF
-	TRBV7-9	TRBJ1-5	15	-	TGTGCCAGCAGCCCTAGGGGTCACCCCAATCAGCCCCAGCATTTT	CASSPRGHPNQPQHF
-	TRBV30	TRBJ2-7	15	TRBD1	TGTGCCTGTCCTTTTCGACAGGGGGAGACGTACGAGCAGTACTTC	CACPFRQGETYEQYF
-	TRBV5-1	TRBJ2-3	14	-	TGCGCCAGCAGCCCAGCGGGCTACACAGATACGCAGTATTTT	CASSPAGYTDTQYF
-	TRBV6-6	TRBJ1-2	13	TRBD1	TGTGCCAGCAGTTATGGGACAGGGGGTGGCTACACCTTC	CASSYGTGGGYTF
-	TRBV27	TRBJ1-2	15	TRBD1	TGTGCCAGCAGTTCCCGGGACAGGGGGCTCTATGGCTACACCTTC	CASSSRDRGLYGYTF
-	TRBV2	TRBJ2-7	11	-	TGTGCCAGCAGTTACGAGGACGAGCAGTACTTC	CASSYEDEQYF
-	TRBV5-5	TRBJ1-6	14	TRBD1	TGTGCCAGCAGTACCCGACAGGGTAATTCACCCCTCCACTTT	CASSTRQGNSPLHF
-	TRBV29-1	TRBJ1-1	12	-	TGCAGCGTCGCCACAGTGAACACTGAAGCTTTCTTT	CSVATVNTEAFF
-	TRBV7-6	TRBJ2-5	15	-	TGTGCCAGCAGCTTAGATTGGTCTAGCGAAGAGACCCAGTACTTC	CASSLDWSSEETQYF
-	TRBV10-1	TRBJ2-6	15	-	TGCGCCAGCAGGACCGGGGGCTCTGGGGCCAACGTCCTGACTTTC	CASRTGGSGANVLTF
-	TRBV4-1	TRBJ2-7	16	-	TGCGCCAGCAGCCAAGAGGGGGGGCCGGGGGCCGACGAGCAGTACTTC	CASSQEGGPGADEQYF
-	TRBV6-5	TRBJ1-5	14	TRBD1	TGTGCCAGCAGGGGGACAGGGTCGGGCCAGCCCCAGCATTTT	CASRGTGSGQPQHF
-	TRBV6-1	TRBJ2-7	14	-	TGTGCCAGCAGTCGAGTCGGGGACTCCTACGAGCAGTACTTC	CASSRVGDSYEQYF
-	TRBV7-8	TRBJ2-5	14	-	TGTGCCAGCAGCATACAGGTTCCCCAAGAGACCCAGTACTTC	CASSIQVPQETQYF